A single T cell receptor beta chain is shown here with its context. The sample originates from a study of T cell responses to AZD1222 COVID-19 vaccine. The data were produced by immunoSEQ multiplex PCR, yet TCRdb's version contains in-frame clones alone and is incomplete. This sample has roughly 150,000 clones, with approximately 90% found just once. The CDR3 runs 12 residues. V was shortened by 10 bases and J by 5 bases, with 14 bases between the two germline ends. CDR1 and CDR2 from the germline V gene are MNHEY and SVGAGI. The source is an adult who received the AZD1222 COVID-19 vaccine. The sample here was peripheral blood, taken 28 days after the second AZD1222 dose. The chain combines TRBV6-5 with TRBJ2-5, with D possibly matching TRBD2 (5 bases). The CDR3 sequence is CATREGRETQYF. CDR3 sequence (DNA): TGTGCCACCCGAGAGGGCCGGGAGACCCAGTACTTC.